The 14 T cell receptor beta chains below come from one sample, sequenced in a study of cytomegalovirus exposure and HLA in healthy donors. 13 Jbeta primers and 60 Vbeta primers were used for the PCR. TCRdb keeps only in-frame clones here, not all; method: immunoSEQ multiplex PCR. Among approximately 87,000 clones listed, around 81% were seen once. The specimen sequenced was PBMCs. The receptors were sampled from a woman in her 70s in good health and CMV-seropositive.

This clone was seen only a few times. The V call is TRBV19, the J call TRBJ2-3; 7 nucleotides agree with TRBD1. The trim removed 6 bases at V and 4 bases at J, leaving 13 bases unmatched. This CDR3 has 16 residues. Germline lookup yields CDR1 LNHDA and CDR2 SQIVND (reference sequence). In nucleotides, the CDR3 is TGTGCCAGTAGCGATACATTCCAGGGGGATGCAGATACGCAGTATTTT. It specifies CASSDTFQGDADTQYF.

V usage is TRBV11-2 and J usage is TRBJ1-5, with D uncertain. This CDR3 region has 15 residues. Looked up from germline, CDR1 is SGHAT and CDR2 is FQNNGV. V dropped 5 bases and J dropped 4 bases, with 15 bases sitting between them. CDR3 sequence: CASSPGINANQPQHF. The CDR3 nucleotides are TGTGCCAGCAGCCCCGGGATAAATGCAAATCAGCCCCAGCATTTT. The complete variable domain, with remaining parts taken from reference TRBV11-2 and TRBJ1-5, reads EAGVAQSPRYKIIEKRQSVAFWCNPISGHATLYWYQQILGQGPKLLIQFQNNGVVDDSQLPKDRFSAERLKGVDSTLKIQPAKLEDSAVYLCASSPGINANQPQHFGDGTRLSIL.

V gene TRBV6-5 combines with J gene TRBJ1-5; no clear D gene. CDR3 length: 14 amino acids. The V end was cut by 6 bases, the J end by 7 bases, with 16 bases between. The germline CDR1 and CDR2 sequences are MNHEY and SVGAGI. The CDR3, as DNA: TGTGCCAGCAGCTTTCGACGGGAAGAGCAGCCCCAGCATTTT. Encoded protein: CASSFRREEQPQHF.

The V call is TRBV7-2, the J call TRBJ1-2; TRBD1 agrees at 7 bases. CDR1 and CDR2 from the germline V gene are SGHTA and FQGNSA. Unmatched junction bases numbered 13, after V lost 5 bases and J lost 4 bases. The CDR3 has 16 residues. As DNA, the CDR3 is TGTGCCAGCAGCCGGGATTTGGGACAGACTTCCTATGGCTACACCTTC. It yields the protein CASSRDLGQTSYGYTF.

The chain employs TRBV19 and TRBJ2-5, with TRBD2 matching 8 bases. V trimming: 7 bases; J trimming: 3 bases; junction bases outside the gene matches: 10. The CDR3 loop spans 15 amino acids. The germline V gene has CDR1 LNHDA and CDR2 SQIVND (reference sequence). The CDR3 nucleotides read TGTGCCAGTACATCAATATCCGGGGGGGAAGAGACCCAGTACTTC. This encodes CASTSISGGEETQYF.

This chain links TRBV19 with TRBJ2-7; 9 bases are shared with TRBD1. The CDR3 consists of 13 residues. Unmatched junction bases numbered 5, after V lost 9 bases and J lost 2 bases. Germline CDR1 and CDR2: LNHDA and SQIVND (reference sequence). This CDR3 reads CASRDRVTYEQYF. The CDR3 DNA follows: TGTGCCAGCCGGGACAGGGTGACCTACGAGCAGTACTTC.

The chain is built from TRBV5-4 and TRBJ2-1; 8 positions match TRBD1. Germline lookup yields CDR1 SGHNT and CDR2 YYREEE (reference sequence). CDR3 size: 15 residues. V lost 0 bases, J lost 3 bases, and 2 bases stayed unmatched. This chain's CDR3 is CASSLVQGGYNEQFF. CDR3 nucleotide sequence: TGTGCCAGCAGCTTGGTACAGGGGGGCTACAATGAGCAGTTCTTC.

The chain has TRBV20-1 and TRBJ1-5; D call uncertain. V was trimmed by 3 bases and J by 15 bases, leaving 15 bases between them. The CDR3 extends over 11 amino acids. Germline V lookup: CDR1 DFQATT, CDR2 SNEGSKA (reference sequence). The CDR3 spells CSASEAQKVHF. CDR3 in DNA: TGCAGTGCTAGCGAGGCCCAGAAAGTGCATTTT.

This clone was picked up one time. V and J are TRBV28 and TRBJ2-1; D is perhaps TRBD1 (6 bases). Germline V gene lookup returns CDR1 MDHEN and CDR2 SYDVKM. CDR3 length: 15 residues. V lost 6 bases and J lost 7, with 19 bases in between. This CDR3 reads CASRASGTFENEQFF. CDR3 in DNA: TGTGCCAGCAGGGCTTCCGGGACATTTGAGAATGAGCAGTTCTTC.

This clone has more than one count but fewer than ten. The chain couples TRBV19 to TRBJ2-1; TRBD1 aligns across 9 bases. Germline CDR1 LNHDA, CDR2 SQIVND (reference sequence). With 5 bases clipped from V and 2 bases from J, the junction kept 4 bases outside the gene matches. The CDR3 has 15 residues. The CDR3 reads CASSSWTGAYNEQFF. In nucleotides, the CDR3 is TGTGCCAGTAGTTCCTGGACAGGGGCCTACAATGAGCAGTTCTTC.

The CDR3 spells CASSLTGATDTQYF. The DNA of the CDR3 is TGTGCCAGCAGCTTGACAGGGGCCACAGATACGCAGTATTTT. The gene calls are TRBV11-3 and TRBJ2-3; 8 bases fit TRBD1. The length of the CDR3 is 14 residues. The V segment lost 3 bases and the J segment 2 bases; nucleotides outside the gene matches: 1. Germline values: CDR1 SGHNT, CDR2 YENEEA.

The chain has TRBV2 and TRBJ2-7; 8 bases line up with TRBD1. The CDR3 is made up of 14 amino acids. Germline loops: CDR1 SNHLY, CDR2 FYNNEI. Trimming cost V 6 bases and J 4 bases; bases outside gene matches: 8. The chain's CDR3 is CASRYDGTGYEQYF. The CDR3 DNA reads as TGTGCCAGCAGGTATGATGGGACAGGATACGAGCAGTACTTC.

The chain is built from TRBV7-8 and TRBJ1-2; D may be TRBD1 (5 bases). Germline V gene lookup returns CDR1 SGHVS and CDR2 FQNEAQ. V was trimmed by 3 bases and J by 3 bases, leaving 8 bases between them. This CDR3 contains 13 residues. The chain's CDR3 is CASSFIGDYGYTF. In nucleotides, the CDR3 is TGTGCCAGCAGCTTTATAGGGGACTATGGCTACACCTTC.

The chain recombines TRBV7-8 with TRBJ2-7, with D perhaps TRBD2 (5 bases). CDR1 is SGHVS and CDR2 is FQNEAQ in the germline V gene. V lost 3 bases, J lost 2 bases, and 17 bases lay in between. The CDR3 runs 16 residues. The CDR3 region is CASSFPDFLPPYEQYF. CDR3 coding DNA: TGTGCCAGCAGCTTCCCGGACTTCTTACCCCCCTACGAGCAGTACTTC.